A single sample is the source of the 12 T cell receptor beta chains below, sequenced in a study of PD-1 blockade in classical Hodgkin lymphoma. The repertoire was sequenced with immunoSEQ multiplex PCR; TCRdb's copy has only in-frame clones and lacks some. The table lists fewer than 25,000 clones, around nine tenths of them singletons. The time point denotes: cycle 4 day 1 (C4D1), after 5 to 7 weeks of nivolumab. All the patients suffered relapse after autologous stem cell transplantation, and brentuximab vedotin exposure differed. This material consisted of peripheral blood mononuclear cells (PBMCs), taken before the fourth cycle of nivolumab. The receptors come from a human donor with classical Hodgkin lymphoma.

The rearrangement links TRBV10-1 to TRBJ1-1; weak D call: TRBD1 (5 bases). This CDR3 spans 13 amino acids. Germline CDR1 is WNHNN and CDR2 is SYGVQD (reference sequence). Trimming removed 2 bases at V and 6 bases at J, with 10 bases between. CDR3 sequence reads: CASSEMGRPEAFF. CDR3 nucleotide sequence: TGCGCCAGCAGTGAGATGGGACGACCTGAAGCTTTCTTT.

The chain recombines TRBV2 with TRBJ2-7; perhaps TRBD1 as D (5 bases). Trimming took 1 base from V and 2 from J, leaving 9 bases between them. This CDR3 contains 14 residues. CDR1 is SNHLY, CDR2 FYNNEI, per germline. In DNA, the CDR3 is TGTGCCAGCAGTGAAGGACAGTCCCCCTACGAGCAGTACTTC. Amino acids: CASSEGQSPYEQYF.

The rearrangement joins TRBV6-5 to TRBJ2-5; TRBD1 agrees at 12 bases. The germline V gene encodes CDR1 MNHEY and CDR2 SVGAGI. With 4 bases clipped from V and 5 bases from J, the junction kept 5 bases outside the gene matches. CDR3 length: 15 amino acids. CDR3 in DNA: TGTGCCAGCAGTTCTGGGACAGGGGGCTTGGAGACCCAGTACTTC. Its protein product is CASSSGTGGLETQYF.

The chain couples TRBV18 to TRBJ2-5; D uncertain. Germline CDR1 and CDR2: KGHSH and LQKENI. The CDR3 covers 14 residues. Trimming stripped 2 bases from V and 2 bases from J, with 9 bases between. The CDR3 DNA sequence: TGTGCCAGCTCACCAAGGCAGAAGCAAGAGACCCAGTACTTC. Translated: CASSPRQKQETQYF.

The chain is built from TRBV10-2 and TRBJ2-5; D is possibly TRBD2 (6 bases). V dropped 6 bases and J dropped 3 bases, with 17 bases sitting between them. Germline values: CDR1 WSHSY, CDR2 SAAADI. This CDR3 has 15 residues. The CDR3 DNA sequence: TGCGCCAGCAGGCCCGGGGGTAGCGGTAAAGAGACCCAGTACTTC. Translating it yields CASRPGGSGKETQYF.

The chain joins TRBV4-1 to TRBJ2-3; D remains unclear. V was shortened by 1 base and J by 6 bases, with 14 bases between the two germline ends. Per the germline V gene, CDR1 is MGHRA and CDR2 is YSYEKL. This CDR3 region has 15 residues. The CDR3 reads CASSQVGSLADTQYF. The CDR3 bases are TGCGCCAGCAGCCAAGTGGGCTCCTTGGCGGATACGCAGTATTTT.

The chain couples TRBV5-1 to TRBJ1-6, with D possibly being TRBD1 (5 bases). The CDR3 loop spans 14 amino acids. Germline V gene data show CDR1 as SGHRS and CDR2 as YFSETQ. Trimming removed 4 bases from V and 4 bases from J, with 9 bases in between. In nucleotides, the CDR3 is TGCGCCAGCAGCAGGGACTTTTATAATTCACCCCTCCACTTT. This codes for CASSRDFYNSPLHF.

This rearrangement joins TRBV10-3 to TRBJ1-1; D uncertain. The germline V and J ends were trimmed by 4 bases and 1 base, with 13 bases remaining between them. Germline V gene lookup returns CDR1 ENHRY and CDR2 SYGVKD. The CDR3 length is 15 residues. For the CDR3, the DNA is TGTGCCATCAGTGCCGCGGGGTCCCGGAACACTGAAGCTTTCTTT. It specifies CAISAAGSRNTEAFF.

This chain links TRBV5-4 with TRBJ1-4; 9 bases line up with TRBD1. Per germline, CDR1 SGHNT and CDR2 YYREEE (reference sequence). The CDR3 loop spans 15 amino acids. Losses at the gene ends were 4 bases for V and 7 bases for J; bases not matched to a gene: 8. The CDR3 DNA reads TGTGCCAGCAGCGAACCGGGACAGGGTCGTGAAAAACTGTTTTTT. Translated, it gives CASSEPGQGREKLFF.

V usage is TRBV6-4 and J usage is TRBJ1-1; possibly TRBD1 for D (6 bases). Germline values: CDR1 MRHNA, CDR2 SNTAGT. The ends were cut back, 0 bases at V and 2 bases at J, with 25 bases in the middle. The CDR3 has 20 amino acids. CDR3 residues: CASSDSNPEKTGLLNTEAFF. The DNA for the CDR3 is TGTGCCAGCAGTGACTCAAACCCCGAAAAGACAGGACTCTTAAACACTGAAGCTTTCTTT.

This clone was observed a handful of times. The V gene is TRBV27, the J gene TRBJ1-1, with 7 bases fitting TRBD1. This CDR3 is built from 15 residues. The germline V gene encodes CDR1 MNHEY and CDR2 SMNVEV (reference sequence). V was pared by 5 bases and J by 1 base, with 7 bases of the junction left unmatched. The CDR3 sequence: CASSHSGQQNTEAFF. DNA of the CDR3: TGTGCCAGCAGTCACTCGGGACAGCAGAACACTGAAGCTTTCTTT.

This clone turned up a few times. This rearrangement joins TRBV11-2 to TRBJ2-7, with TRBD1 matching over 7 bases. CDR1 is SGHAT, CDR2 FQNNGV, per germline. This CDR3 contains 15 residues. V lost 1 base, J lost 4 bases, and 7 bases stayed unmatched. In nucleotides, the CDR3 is TGTGCCAGCAGCTTAGCGACAGGGTTAGAGTACGAGCAGTACTTC. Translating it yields CASSLATGLEYEQYF.